This T cell receptor beta chain was found in a study of blood T cells in healthy people across ages. CDR3 length equals 14 residues. Looked up from germline, CDR1 is MNHEY and CDR2 is SVGEGT. V lost 5 bases to trimming and J lost 5 bases, with 15 bases between them. Study findings and constraints: Naive CD4+ cell counts and diversity both ran higher in long-lived than in aged donors. Possibly, changes in expanded clonotypes were confounded because donor CMV status was unknown.

This clonotype was recorded a few times. Antigen unknown. PCR was performed a second time for roughly 7 to 12 cycles using a sample-barcoded 5' primer and a J-beta primer mix. MiXCR was run by TCRdb on the 5' RACE reads, yielding one entry per CDR3 protein. The table includes 1.4 million or so distinct CDR3 sequences, approximately 42% detected once. V and J are TRBV6-2 or TRBV6-3 and TRBJ2-5; D not resolved. Sequencing used blood. This clonotype originated in a woman aged 18 to 35 in good health. This chain's CDR3 is CASSLVGDSETQYF. CDR3 sequence (DNA): TGTGCCAGCAGTCTTGTAGGAGATTCCGAGACCCAGTACTTC.